This TCR beta chain emerged from a study of vaccination and CD4 T cells after COVID-19. Study as a whole: From HCoV-229E, HCoV-OC43, HCoV-NL63 and SARS-CoV-2, overlapping spike peptides were used to stimulate the cells.

This clonotype rates as medium-sized (0.01 to 0.1%). Its antigen is unknown. V shed 5 bases and J shed 5 bases, with 15 bases lying between them. Germline CDR1 reads SGHVS; CDR2 reads FQNEAQ. The length of the CDR3 is 14 residues. Treatment indicated: approximately nine-day PBMC culture with coronavirus spike peptide pools or control peptides (ViraFEST assay). At the Johns Hopkins FTIC core, DNA taken from cultured CD4+ T cells was sequenced by way of the Oncomine TCR Beta short-read assay. TCRdb fed the PCR reads into MiXCR, producing one record per CDR3 protein. Of approximately 22,000 distinct CDR3 sequences detected, 35% to 40% appear once; the ten largest clones hold less than 20%.

Specimen: CD4+ T cells from blood, cultured in vitro, collected before SARS-CoV-2 vaccination. This chain joins TRBV7-8 and TRBJ2-5; D might be TRBD1 or TRBD2, each matching 5 bases. The receptor's source is a human donor who received a COVID-19 vaccine. The CDR3 DNA follows: TGTGCCAGCAGCCTAGGTGGCGAGGGGGAGACCCAGTACTTC. Translation: CASSLGGEGETQYF.